This T cell receptor (beta chain) originates from a study of T cells in localized non-small cell lung cancer (dated by TCRdb to 2020 to 2022). With regard to the full study: The study examined T cell repertoires in 200 to 250 patients with early-stage NSCLC and compared tumors with uninvolved tumor-adjacent lungs. The cohort consisted of approximately 240 treatment-naive NSCLC patients whose localized lung tumors had been resected. Of the NSCLC patients, fewer than 150 were male and approximately 97 were female, and the mean age was approximately 69 years.

The research as a whole found: Uninvolved tumor-adjacent lung showed the highest T cell clonality, higher than tumor, which suggests more focused antigenic responses in the uninvolved tumor-adjacent lung. Because multi-region tumor sequencing was not done, intratumor heterogeneity could not be ruled out. Since the design was exploratory, TCR variables were selected using unadjusted p-values with no false-discovery rate correction. A median of approximately 57 of the top 100 tumor clones were detected in paired uninvolved adjacent lung, and some 28 of these tumor clones were also found among the top 100 clones of the paired uninvolved adjacent lung. Longer overall survival was associated with higher blood T cell density, whereas shorter survival was associated with higher adjacent-lung clonality.

Points on this clone: The target of this receptor is not known. Per-base quality was not reported, and no clone a single base away is much larger than it.

At diagnosis, tumor, uninvolved tumor-adjacent lung and peripheral blood were collected and then preserved as a mix of FFPE and fresh-frozen material. For TCR repertoire profiling, blood samples were analyzed in the form of peripheral blood mononuclear cells. CDR1 and CDR2 are read off the germline V gene as SGDLS and YYNGEE. Counted from cysteine to phenylalanine, this CDR3 has 15 amino acids. CDR3 DNA is the only sequence kept; it has 45 bases, read in frame from the first base. V is reduced by 0 bases and J by 3 bases, leaving a spacing of 11 bases between them. TCR beta CDR3 regions were sequenced from DNA using the immunoSEQ Assay. On the authors' methods: To compute T cell density, TCR beta template counts were normalized to usable DNA, which was estimated by amplifying housekeeping genes. Richness was estimated using the preseqR package, with extrapolation to 400,000 templates for PBMC samples and to 120,000 templates for tissue samples. Clonality was defined by subtracting Pielou's evenness from one. Tissue-enriched TCRs were identified through differential abundance testing performed on productive amino-acid clonotypes, with a minimum total count of 5 and an alpha of 0.1. The Jaccard Index and the Morisita Overlap Index were used to quantify repertoire overlap between compartments. GLIPH grouped TCR beta CDR3s together with public tetramer-defined viral CDR3s, and a viral motif had to include at least three viral sequences and show V-gene enrichment. The clones in this table, taken by TCRdb from immuneACCESS, are in-frame only. Not every clone is retained; where verified, under half of the shortfall comes from an unresolved V gene, and the cause of the rest is unknown. That table supplies the V and J calls and clone size; D and trimming were determined from the DNA. The sample table holds more than 20,000 clones, of which more than 75% were seen once. The ten largest account for around 5.7% of the sample.

The source is a man aged 40 to 69 with stage II lung adenocarcinoma. Material: PBMCs, obtained before any cancer treatment. This sequence uses TRBV9 and TRBJ2-3, with the D gene not confidently named. The CDR3 protein: CASSVAWTFTDTQYF. The DNA is as follows: TGTGCCAGCAGCGTAGCCTGGACCTTTACAGATACGCAGTATTTT.